The 10 T cell receptor beta chains below come from one sample, sequenced in a study of cytomegalovirus exposure and HLA in healthy donors. TCRdb keeps only in-frame clones here, not all; method: immunoSEQ multiplex PCR. The table lists roughly 140,000 clones, approximately 89% of them singletons, with 0.55% to 0.8% in the top ten. The sample taken for sequencing was PBMCs. These receptors were collected from a man between 18 and 29 years old in good health and CMV-seronegative.

The DNA of the CDR3 is TGTGCCAGCAGTGAATTGGTGCGGGTAGCAGATACGCAGTATTTT. It is translated as CASSELVRVADTQYF. The V call is TRBV6-1, the J call TRBJ2-3; maybe TRBD2 (5 bases). V lost 2 bases and J 4 bases, leaving 13 bases between the germline ends. Germline assignment: CDR1 MNHNS and CDR2 SASEGT. The CDR3 loop spans 15 amino acids.

The rearrangement uses TRBV7-2 and TRBJ1-2, with a weak D call TRBD1 (5 bases). The germline CDR1 and CDR2 sequences are SGHTA and FQGNSA. The CDR3 has 14 amino acids. V lost 3 bases, J lost 2 bases, and 10 bases lay in between. Here the CDR3 DNA reads TGTGCCAGCAGCTTTGGGGGGGTAAACTATGGCTACACCTTC. Translated: CASSFGGVNYGYTF.

The chain uses TRBV30 and TRBJ2-1, with D perhaps matching TRBD2 (5 bases). The CDR3 has 12 amino acids. The V and J ends lost 0 bases and 7 bases respectively, with 7 bases between them. CDR1 and CDR2 (germline): GTSNPN, SVGIG (reference sequence). CDR3 region: CAWSVTGNEQFF. The CDR3 region has the DNA TGTGCCTGGAGTGTAACGGGGAATGAGCAGTTCTTC.

The chain uses TRBV5-1 and TRBJ1-2, with D perhaps matching TRBD1 (5 bases). V gave up 5 bases and J gave up 4 bases, with 15 bases separating them. There are 14 residues in the CDR3. Germline loops: CDR1 SGHRS, CDR2 YFSETQ. In DNA form, the CDR3 reads TGCGCCAGCAGTTTATCGGGGGAGGGCTATGGCTACACCTTC. It translates to CASSLSGEGYGYTF.

This chain uses TRBV5-1 with TRBJ2-4; 7 positions agree with TRBD1. Unmatched junction bases numbered 10, after V lost 0 bases and J lost 13 bases. The length of the CDR3 is 14 residues. Germline lookup yields CDR1 SGHRS and CDR2 YFSETQ. The CDR3 protein is CASSLEGGTLQQYF. DNA for the CDR3: TGCGCCAGCAGCTTGGAAGGGGGCACCCTCCAACAGTACTTC.

This clone showed up just a few times. The rearrangement joins TRBV15 to TRBJ1-2; D possibly corresponds to TRBD1 (6 bases). Germline lookup yields CDR1 LNHNV and CDR2 YYDKDF (reference sequence). V was pared by 1 base and J by 7 bases, with 13 bases between. There are 14 residues in the CDR3. The CDR3 region is CATSRGHRDGGYTF. The CDR3 nucleotides read TGTGCCACCAGCAGAGGTCACAGGGATGGTGGCTACACCTTC.

V usage is TRBV7-3 and J usage is TRBJ2-1; 7 bases map to TRBD2. V shed 4 bases and J 0 bases; nucleotides not matched to a gene: 6. Germline CDR1 is SGHTA and CDR2 is FQGTGA. This CDR3 contains 16 residues. The CDR3 is CASSSQAGSSYNEQFF. The CDR3 DNA is TGTGCCAGCAGCTCCCAAGCGGGGAGCTCCTACAATGAGCAGTTCTTC.

The chain uses TRBV18 and TRBJ1-5, with 10 bases aligning to TRBD1. The germline CDR1 and CDR2 sequences are KGHSH and LQKENI. Trimming removed 6 bases from V and 2 bases from J; junction bases left unmatched: 4. CDR3 length: 15 amino acids. CDR3 residues: CASSGGTGGNQPQHF. The CDR3 coding sequence is TGTGCCAGCTCGGGGGGGACAGGGGGCAATCAGCCCCAGCATTTT. Variable domain in full (rest from reference TRBV18 and TRBJ1-5): NAGVMQNPRHLVRRRGQEARLRCSPMKGHSHVYWYRQLPEEGLKFMVYLQKENIIDESGMPKERFSAEFPKEGPSILRIQQVVRGDSAAYFCASSGGTGGNQPQHFGDGTRLSIL.

Worth noting for this clone: The junction shows a germline mismatch at one end, possibly a read error. The chain combines TRBV15 with TRBJ1-1, with D hard to call. This CDR3 comprises 14 residues. Germline CDR1 is LNHNV and CDR2 is YYDKDF (reference sequence). The CDR3 region has the DNA TGTGCCACCAGCGGAGACTCCCTGAACACTGAAGCTTTCTTT. Protein sequence: CATSGDSLNTEAFF.

The rearrangement uses TRBV6-5 and TRBJ1-2; weak D call: TRBD1 (5 bases). The CDR3 covers 15 residues. Germline V CDR1 and CDR2: MNHEY, SVGAGI. The V gene lost 2 bases and the J gene lost 1 base, with 11 bases spanning the gap. CDR3 region: CASSYGRDSNYGYTF. CDR3 coding DNA: TGTGCCAGCAGTTACGGCAGGGATAGTAACTATGGCTACACCTTC.